Below are 27 T cell receptor beta chains sequenced from a single sample in a study of cytomegalovirus exposure and HLA in healthy donors. The PCR used 60 Vbeta and 13 Jbeta primers. Assay: immunoSEQ multiplex PCR; the TCRdb copy retains only in-frame clones and omits some. In all, the sample yields 50,000 to 70,000 clones. The specimen sequenced was PBMCs. The origin of the receptors is a woman between 18 and 29 years old in good health and CMV-seronegative.

The genes are TRBV18 and TRBJ1-2, with D possibly TRBD1 on 5 matching bases. Germline assignment: CDR1 KGHSH and CDR2 LQKENI. Between the trimmed V and J ends, which lost 3 bases and 8 bases, there was a span of 16 bases. The CDR3 covers 14 residues. This CDR3 reads CASSPGAGREGYTF. The CDR3 nucleotides are TGTGCCAGCTCACCGGGCGCAGGGAGGGAAGGCTACACCTTC.

The chain employs TRBV6-5 and TRBJ2-1; no definite D call. V dropped 2 bases and J dropped 8 bases, with 7 bases sitting between them. Germline values: CDR1 MNHEY, CDR2 SVGAGI. The CDR3 contains 12 residues. The CDR3 sequence: CASSYSRDEQFF. CDR3 sequence (DNA): TGTGCCAGCAGTTACAGCCGCGATGAGCAGTTCTTC.

V gene TRBV19 combines with J gene TRBJ2-1, with a possible D match to TRBD1 (6 bases). The germline V gene encodes CDR1 LNHDA and CDR2 SQIVND (reference sequence). Trimming removed 1 base at V and 4 bases at J, with 8 bases between. This CDR3 region has 14 residues. The CDR3 here is CASSIAGQYNEQFF. The DNA for the CDR3 is TGTGCCAGTAGTATAGCGGGACAATACAATGAGCAGTTCTTC.

J is TRBJ2-3 and V is TRBV2, with 8 bases aligning to TRBD2. J was trimmed by 0 bases and V by 7 bases; bases with no gene match: 12. From germline, CDR1 is SNHLY and CDR2 FYNNEI. The CDR3 runs to 17 residues. In DNA, the CDR3 is TGTGCCAGCACCTCCAGCGGGGGCACCCCTAGCACAGATACGCAGTATTTT. It translates to CASTSSGGTPSTDTQYF.

The V and J genes are TRBV13 and TRBJ2-3; 14 bases fit TRBD2. Per the germline V gene, CDR1 is PRHDT and CDR2 is FYEKMQ (reference sequence). CDR3 length: 16 amino acids. V lost 5 bases to trimming and J lost 7 bases; unmatched junction nucleotides: 8. The CDR3 DNA reads as TGTGCCAGCAGCGTAAAGACTAGCGGGGGGGTAAATACGCAGTATTTT. This translates into CASSVKTSGGVNTQYF.

The rearrangement uses TRBV7-2 and TRBJ1-1; D gene unclear. Per germline, CDR1 SGHTA and CDR2 FQGNSA. The CDR3 has 14 residues. V dropped 4 bases and J dropped 1 base, with 10 bases sitting between them. The CDR3 reads CASSYATENTEAFF. CDR3 coding DNA: TGTGCCAGCAGCTACGCTACAGAGAACACTGAAGCTTTCTTT. The full variable domain, in which reference TRBV7-2 and TRBJ1-1 provide the parts outside the CDR3, is GAGVSQSPSNKVTEKGKDVELRCDPISGHTALYWYRQSLGQGLEFLIYFQGNSAPDKSGLPSDRFSAERTGGSVSTLTIQRTQQEDSAVYLCASSYATENTEAFFGQGTRLTVV.

A remark on this clone: Mismatch with germline at one junction end may stem from a read error. The gene calls are TRBV6-1 and TRBJ1-5; 7 nucleotides align to TRBD1. CDR1 and CDR2 from the germline V gene are MNHNS and SASEGT. The CDR3 runs 16 residues. The CDR3, as DNA: TGTGCCAGCAGTAAAGCTCTAGGGGGCTCCGATCAGCCCCAGCATTTT. Translation: CASSKALGGSDQPQHF.

CDR3 loop: CASSLEPTGGLQFF. DNA of the CDR3: TGTGCCAGCAGCTTAGAGCCGACGGGGGGCCTACAGTTCTTC. The chain is built from TRBV11-2 and TRBJ2-1; maybe TRBD2 (7 bases). This CDR3 region has 14 residues. Looked up from germline, CDR1 is SGHAT and CDR2 is FQNNGV. Deletions cut 0 bases from V and 13 bases from J, with 16 bases between.

This chain joins TRBV7-8 and TRBJ2-3, with 10 bases lining up with TRBD2. CDR3 length equals 16 residues. J was trimmed by 6 bases and V by 2 bases; bases with no gene match: 8. Germline loops: CDR1 SGHVS, CDR2 FQNEAQ. The CDR3 nucleotides read TGTGCCAGCAGCTTAATAGCGGGAGGCCAGGGCGATACGCAGTATTTT. It yields the protein CASSLIAGGQGDTQYF.

The chain carries TRBV10-3 and TRBJ1-3, with D perhaps matching TRBD1 (6 bases). V lost 6 bases and J 8 bases, leaving 8 bases between the germline ends. The CDR3 totals 11 residues. Germline V gene sequence: CDR1 ENHRY, CDR2 SYGVKD. CDR3 nucleotides: TGTGCCATCAGACAGGGAGACACCATATATTTT. Encoded protein: CAIRQGDTIYF.

The rearrangement joins TRBV9 to TRBJ2-3; a weak D match, TRBD2 (7 bases). CDR3 size: 17 residues. CDR1 is SGDLS and CDR2 is YYNGEE in the germline V gene. V gave up 4 bases and J gave up 3 bases, with 21 bases separating them. CDR3 amino acids: CASSTSPGGRSTDTQYF. CDR3 coding DNA: TGTGCCAGCAGCACCTCCCCCGGGGGGCGGTCGACAGATACGCAGTATTTT.

The chain links TRBV10-3 to TRBJ2-1; 11 bases align to TRBD1. The CDR3 length is 17 residues. Per the germline V gene, CDR1 is ENHRY and CDR2 is SYGVKD. J gave up 8 bases and V 3 bases, and 12 bases lay outside the gene matches. The CDR3 coding sequence is TGTGCCATCAGTGAAGCGGGACGGGACAGGGGGTCGTATGAGCAGTTCTTC. Translated: CAISEAGRDRGSYEQFF.

The chain combines TRBV28 with TRBJ1-2; D is perhaps TRBD1 (6 bases). V dropped 4 bases and J dropped 2 bases, with 8 bases sitting between them. The CDR3 sequence is 13 residues long. From germline, CDR1 is MDHEN and CDR2 SYDVKM. This CDR3 reads CASSYRVNYGYTF. DNA for the CDR3: TGTGCCAGCAGTTACAGGGTCAACTATGGCTACACCTTC.

V usage is TRBV7-3 and J usage is TRBJ1-2; TRBD1 matches at 7 bases. The V gene end was trimmed by 5 bases and the J gene end by 6 bases; junction bases not matched to a gene: 12. CDR1 SGHTA and CDR2 FQGTGA come from the germline V gene. This CDR3 is 15 amino acids long. Here the CDR3 reads CASSPNLGTEHGYTF. The CDR3, as DNA: TGTGCCAGCAGCCCCAACCTCGGGACAGAGCATGGCTACACCTTC.

The rearrangement joins TRBV19 to TRBJ2-1; D is possibly TRBD1 (6 bases). The germline V and J ends were trimmed by 8 bases and 2 bases, with 16 bases remaining between them. Germline lookup yields CDR1 LNHDA and CDR2 SQIVND (reference sequence). The CDR3 spans 15 residues. Written as DNA, the CDR3 is TGTGCCAGTTTGGCTGTAGGGGGAGCCTACAATGAGCAGTTCTTC. Amino acid sequence: CASLAVGGAYNEQFF. Using reference TRBV19 and TRBJ2-1 for the parts outside the CDR3, the full variable domain is DGGITQSPKYLFRKEGQNVTLSCEQNLNHDAMYWYRQDPGQGLRLIYYSQIVNDFQKGDIAEGYSVSREKKESFPLTVTSAQKNPTAFYLCASLAVGGAYNEQFFGPGTRLTVL.

The genes are TRBV5-4 and TRBJ2-7, with D unclear. The germline CDR1 and CDR2 sequences are SGHNT and YYREEE (reference sequence). V lost 0 bases and J 1 base, leaving 8 bases between the germline ends. CDR3 size: 14 residues. DNA for the CDR3: TGTGCCAGCAGCTTGGATTCGTCTTCCTACGAGCAGTACTTC. This sequence encodes CASSLDSSSYEQYF.

This chain links TRBV9 with TRBJ1-1; D remains ambiguous. Deletions cut 4 bases from V and 3 bases from J, with 10 bases between. CDR1 and CDR2 from the germline V gene are SGDLS and YYNGEE. The CDR3 has 13 amino acids. The CDR3 reads CASSPSVDTEAFF. As DNA, the CDR3 is TGTGCCAGCAGCCCCAGCGTGGACACTGAAGCTTTCTTT.

The chain uses TRBV6-5 and TRBJ1-2; D gene unclear. Germline V gene lookup returns CDR1 MNHEY and CDR2 SVGAGI. Trimming cost V 0 bases and J 8 bases, with 10 bases left between them. This CDR3 is 13 amino acids long. CDR3 loop: CASSYSMAGGYTF. CDR3 DNA: TGTGCCAGCAGTTACTCGATGGCAGGAGGCTACACCTTC.

The DNA of the CDR3 is TGTGCCAGCTCACCGGGACTAACTCAGACCTTGCTGTTTTTT. Translation gives CASSPGLTQTLLFF. The V call is TRBV18, the J call TRBJ2-2, with 7 bases identical to TRBD2. V lost 3 bases, J lost 13 bases, and 11 bases stayed unmatched. The length of the CDR3 is 14 residues. The germline gives CDR1 KGHSH, CDR2 LQKENI.

V usage is TRBV2 and J usage is TRBJ1-4; TRBD1 matches 8 bases. CDR3 length: 14 residues. Germline CDR1 is SNHLY and CDR2 is FYNNEI. V shed 4 bases and J 5 bases; nucleotides not matched to a gene: 3. CDR3 DNA sequence: TGTGCCAGCAGTGTGGGGGACAGGAATGAAAAACTGTTTTTT. This translates into CASSVGDRNEKLFF. Full variable domain (remainder filled in from reference TRBV2 and TRBJ1-4): EPEVTQTPSHQVTQMGQEVILRCVPISNHLYFYWYRQILGQKVEFLVSFYNNEISEKSEIFDDQFSVERPDGSNFTLKIRSTKLEDSAMYFCASSVGDRNEKLFFGSGTQLSVL.

V is TRBV30 and J is TRBJ1-2; D not resolved. V was shortened by 5 bases and J by 3 bases, with 13 bases between the two germline ends. CDR3 length: 13 residues. Per the germline V gene, CDR1 is GTSNPN and CDR2 is SVGIG (reference sequence). CDR3 coding DNA: TGTGCCTGGCGCGACGGGTGGGACTATGGCTACACCTTC. This codes for CAWRDGWDYGYTF.

V gene TRBV6-5 combines with J gene TRBJ1-4, with TRBD1 identical over 7 bases. Trimming cost V 0 bases and J 8 bases; bases outside gene matches: 6. The germline V gene encodes CDR1 MNHEY and CDR2 SVGAGI. This CDR3 region has 15 residues. The DNA for the CDR3 is TGTGCCAGCAGTTACTCAAACAGGGGTGTGGAAAAACTGTTTTTT. Translation gives CASSYSNRGVEKLFF.

J is TRBJ1-2 and V is TRBV11-2; D gene unclear. There are 13 residues in the CDR3. With 5 bases removed from V and 6 bases from J, the gap between germline ends came to 13 bases. Germline CDR1 reads SGHAT; CDR2 reads FQNNGV. The CDR3 nucleotides read TGTGCCAGCAGCCTTCAGGTGTGGGATGGCTACACCTTC. Translating gives CASSLQVWDGYTF.

The rearrangement uses TRBV6-5 and TRBJ2-5; 10 bases align to TRBD2. There are 14 residues in the CDR3. The V gene's germline CDR1 is MNHEY and CDR2 SVGAGI. V lost 4 bases, J lost 5 bases, and 4 bases stayed unmatched. The DNA of the CDR3 is TGTGCCAGCAGTTCGCTAGCGGGAGAGGAGACCCAGTACTTC. Protein sequence: CASSSLAGEETQYF.

Of note for this clone: The junction does not match germline at one end; this may be a read error. The CDR3 nucleotides are TGTGCTAGCAGCCGAACTAGCGGGAGGGTTCTGGAGACCCAGTACTTC. It specifies CASSRTSGRVLETQYF. J is TRBJ2-5 and V is TRBV7-7; TRBD2 matches 13 bases. The CDR3 is 16 amino acids. CDR1 and CDR2 (germline): SSHAT, FNYEAQ (reference sequence).

V and J are TRBV7-9 and TRBJ1-2, with D uncertain. CDR3 length: 16 amino acids. Germline V gene lookup returns CDR1 SEHNR and CDR2 FQNEAQ (reference sequence). V dropped 4 bases and J dropped 3 bases, with 18 bases sitting between them. The CDR3 sequence is CASSSLSLGADYGYTF. CDR3 nucleotide sequence: TGTGCCAGCAGCTCCCTTAGCCTTGGTGCCGACTATGGCTACACCTTC.

V gene TRBV12-5 combines with J gene TRBJ2-7, with 8 bases fitting TRBD1. Germline V CDR1 and CDR2: LGHNT, FRNRAP. This CDR3 comprises 16 residues. J was trimmed by 4 bases and V by 1 base; bases with no gene match: 9. CDR3 amino acids: CASGLGGDRGGYEQYF. The CDR3 nucleotides are TGTGCTAGTGGTTTGGGGGGTGACAGGGGAGGATACGAGCAGTACTTC.